This TCR beta chain is drawn from a study of cytomegalovirus exposure and HLA in healthy donors. As for the study in general: There were several hundred genotyped donors. Of these, roughly 84% fell in the genetic ancestry cluster associated with self-reported Caucasian donors. Points from the study as a whole: As a later analysis revealed, most CMV-associated TCR beta chains appeared HLA-restricted. Most TCR sequences were rare, but some public TCRs occurred in many donors. Altogether, 150 or so TCR beta chains were recorded as cytomegalovirus-associated.

A multiplex PCR was run with 60 Vbeta primers and 13 Jbeta primers. Clones were sequenced by immunoSEQ multiplex PCR, and TCRdb holds only the in-frame ones, with some missing. The sample yields hundreds of thousands of clones, around 89% seen once. For this clone: The target antigen is unknown.

V shed 2 bases, J shed 9 bases, and the junction held 11 bases outside the gene matches. The germline V gene encodes CDR1 MGHRA and CDR2 YSYEKL. CDR3 length: 16 amino acids. The sequenced sample consisted of PBMCs. The gene calls are TRBV4-1 and TRBJ2-1; TRBD2 aligns across 9 bases. This receptor was identified in a woman between 18 and 29 years old in good health and CMV-seronegative. This CDR3 reads CASSQPGTSKIGEQFF. CDR3 DNA sequence: TGCGCCAGCAGCCAACCCGGGACTAGCAAAATCGGTGAGCAGTTCTTC.